The 9 T cell receptor beta chains given below trace back to one sample, sequenced in a study of blood T cell repertoires in COVID-19. Here immunoSEQ multiplex PCR was the method, and the copy in TCRdb shows in-frame clones only, minus some. The sample holds some 96,000 clones, just over 90% seen once. The sequenced sample consisted of peripheral blood. The origin of the receptors is a man aged 55 to 69 with acute or convalescent COVID-19.

This clone was counted a single time. The rearrangement joins TRBV2 to TRBJ1-5; a weak D match, TRBD1 (6 bases). V lost 7 bases and J 3 bases, leaving 13 bases between the germline ends. Germline-derived CDR1 and CDR2 are SNHLY and FYNNEI. The CDR3 totals 14 residues. CDR3 sequence (DNA): TGTGCCAGCATGCAGGGGTCCACCAATCAGCCCCAGCATTTT. It specifies CASMQGSTNQPQHF. Combining the CDR3 with reference TRBV2 and TRBJ1-5 gives the whole variable domain EPEVTQTPSHQVTQMGQEVILRCVPISNHLYFYWYRQILGQKVEFLVSFYNNEISEKSEIFDDQFSVERPDGSNFTLKIRSTKLEDSAMYFCASMQGSTNQPQHFGDGTRLSIL.

This clone was picked up one time. This chain joins TRBV7-9 and TRBJ2-1, with 9 bases fitting TRBD2. V lost 4 bases to trimming and J lost 4 bases; unmatched junction nucleotides: 5. This CDR3 is 15 amino acids long. Germline values: CDR1 SEHNR, CDR2 FQNEAQ (reference sequence). CDR3 nucleotide sequence: TGTGCCAGCAGCTCCGGGACTAGCCGGTACAATGAGCAGTTCTTC. Protein product: CASSSGTSRYNEQFF.

The CDR3 nucleotides are TGTGCCAGCAGCCAAGATCTGGGCAGCACAGATACGCAGTATTTT. Its translation is CASSQDLGSTDTQYF. The chain is built from TRBV3-1 (or the pseudogene TRBV3-2) and TRBJ2-3, with D unclear. This CDR3 is built from 15 residues. Trimming shortened V by 0 bases and J by 0 bases, and 7 bases separated the two germline ends. From germline, CDR1 is LGHDT and CDR2 YNNKEL (reference sequence).

The rearrangement links TRBV6-5 to TRBJ1-1; 9 positions agree with TRBD1. The V and J ends lost 0 bases and 5 bases, in that order; junction bases with no gene match: 4. The CDR3 sequence is 15 residues long. CDR1 is MNHEY and CDR2 is SVGAGI in the germline V gene. As DNA, the CDR3 is TGTGCCAGCAGTTACTCGAGACAGGGGGGGACTGAAGCTTTCTTT. Amino acid sequence: CASSYSRQGGTEAFF.

This chain connects TRBV28 to TRBJ1-3, with D perhaps TRBD1 (6 bases). The CDR3 totals 15 residues. CDR1 and CDR2 (germline): MDHEN, SYDVKM. Trimming took 6 bases from V and 2 from J, leaving 14 bases between them. CDR3 in amino acids: CASSTGGLTGNTIYF. In DNA form, the CDR3 reads TGTGCCAGCAGCACGGGGGGCCTAACTGGAAACACCATATATTTT.

This sequence joins TRBV13 and TRBJ1-3, with unresolved D. CDR3 length equals 15 residues. Germline V gene data show CDR1 as PRHDT and CDR2 as FYEKMQ (reference sequence). The V gene lost 0 bases and the J gene lost 1 base, with 7 bases spanning the gap. The CDR3 nucleotides read TGTGCCAGCAGCTTAGGGCAGAAGTCTGGAAACACCATATATTTT. It yields the protein CASSLGQKSGNTIYF.

For the CDR3, the DNA is TGTGCCAGCAGCTGGAACAGGGGGAACACCATATATTTT. Translating gives CASSWNRGNTIYF. The V gene is TRBV7-9, the J gene TRBJ1-3, with TRBD1 matching 8 bases. The V segment lost 4 bases and the J segment 7 bases; nucleotides outside the gene matches: 3. Germline V CDR1 and CDR2: SEHNR, FQNEAQ (reference sequence). The CDR3 consists of 13 residues.

The rearrangement links TRBV2 to TRBJ1-5; 9 bases match TRBD1. The CDR3 spans 14 residues. Germline CDR1 is SNHLY and CDR2 is FYNNEI. Trimming removed 5 bases from V and 4 bases from J; junction bases left unmatched: 3. The CDR3 reads CASSTGQGNQPQHF. For the CDR3, the DNA is TGTGCCAGCAGTACGGGACAGGGAAATCAGCCCCAGCATTTT. The full variable domain, in which reference TRBV2 and TRBJ1-5 provide the parts outside the CDR3, is EPEVTQTPSHQVTQMGQEVILRCVPISNHLYFYWYRQILGQKVEFLVSFYNNEISEKSEIFDDQFSVERPDGSNFTLKIRSTKLEDSAMYFCASSTGQGNQPQHFGDGTRLSIL.

The chain uses TRBV2 and TRBJ2-5, with TRBD1 matching over 10 bases. This CDR3 region has 15 residues. The trim removed 7 bases at V and 4 bases at J, leaving 9 bases unmatched. CDR1 is SNHLY, CDR2 FYNNEI, per germline. The CDR3 coding sequence is TGTGCCAGCACCCGCGGCCGGGACAGGGGAGAGACCCAGTACTTC. Translating gives CASTRGRDRGETQYF.